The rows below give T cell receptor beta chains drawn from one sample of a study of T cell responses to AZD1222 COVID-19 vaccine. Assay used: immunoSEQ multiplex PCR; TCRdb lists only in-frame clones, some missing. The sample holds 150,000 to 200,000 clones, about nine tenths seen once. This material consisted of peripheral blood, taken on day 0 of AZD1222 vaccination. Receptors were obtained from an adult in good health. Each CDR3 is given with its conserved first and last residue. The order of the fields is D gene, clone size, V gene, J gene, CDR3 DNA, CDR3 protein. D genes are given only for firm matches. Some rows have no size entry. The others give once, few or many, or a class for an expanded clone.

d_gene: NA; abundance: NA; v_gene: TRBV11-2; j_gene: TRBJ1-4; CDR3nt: TGTGCCAGCAGCCTTAAACCCCGGCAGGGGAATGAAAAACTGTTTTTT; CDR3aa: CASSLKPRQGNEKLFF
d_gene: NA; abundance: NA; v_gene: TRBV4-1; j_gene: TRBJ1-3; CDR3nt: TGCGCCAGCAGCCCTTCTAGTTTGTTGACTGGAAACACCATATATTTT; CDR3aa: CASSPSSLLTGNTIYF
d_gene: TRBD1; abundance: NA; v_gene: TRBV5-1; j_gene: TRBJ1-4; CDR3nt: TGCGCCAGCAGTCAAGGGGGGACAGGGGTTGAAAAACTGTTTTTT; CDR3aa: CASSQGGTGVEKLFF
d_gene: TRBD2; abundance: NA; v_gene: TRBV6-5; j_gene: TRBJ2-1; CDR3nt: TGTGCCTCTAAAGAGGTAGCGGGATACAATGAGCAGTTCTTC; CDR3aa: CASKEVAGYNEQFF
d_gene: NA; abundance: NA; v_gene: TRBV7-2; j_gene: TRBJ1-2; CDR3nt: TGTGCCAGCAGCTTAGGACAGGCCAACTATGGCTACACCTTC; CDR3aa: CASSLGQANYGYTF
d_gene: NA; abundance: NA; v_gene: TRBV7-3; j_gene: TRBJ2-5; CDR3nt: TGTGCCAGCAGCTTAGGTCCTTCGGGATTAGAGACCCAGTACTTC; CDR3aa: CASSLGPSGLETQYF
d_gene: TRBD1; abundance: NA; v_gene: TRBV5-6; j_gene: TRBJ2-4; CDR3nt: TGTGCCAGCAGCTTGAGACAGGGGTTCATTCAGTACTTC; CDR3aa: CASSLRQGFIQYF
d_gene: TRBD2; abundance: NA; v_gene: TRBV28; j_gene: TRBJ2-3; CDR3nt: TGTGCCAGCAGCACTACCGGGAGGATACCTAGCACAGATACGCAGTATTTT; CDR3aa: CASSTTGRIPSTDTQYF
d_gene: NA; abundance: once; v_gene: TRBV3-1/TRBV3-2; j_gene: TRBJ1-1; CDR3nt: TGTGCCAGCAGCCAAGCCCACCAGACGGCTTTCTTT; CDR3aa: CASSQAHQTAFF
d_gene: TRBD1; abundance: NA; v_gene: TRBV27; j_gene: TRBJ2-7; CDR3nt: TGTGCCAGCAGTTTATATAAATTATCCGGGACAGGGGGCGCAGGTTACGAGCAGTACTTC; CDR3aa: CASSLYKLSGTGGAGYEQYF
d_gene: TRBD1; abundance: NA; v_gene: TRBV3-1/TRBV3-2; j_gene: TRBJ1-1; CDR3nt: TGTGCCAGCAGCCAAGAGGACAGGGGGCCTGAAGCTTTCTTT; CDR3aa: CASSQEDRGPEAFF
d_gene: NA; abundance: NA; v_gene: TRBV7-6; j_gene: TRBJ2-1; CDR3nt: TGTGCCAGCAGCCGGGGACTGGGTTACAATGAGCAGTTCTTC; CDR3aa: CASSRGLGYNEQFF
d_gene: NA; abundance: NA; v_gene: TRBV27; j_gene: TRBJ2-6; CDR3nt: TGTGCCAGCAGTTTAATCTCTGGGGCCAACGTCCTGACTTTC; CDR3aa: CASSLISGANVLTF
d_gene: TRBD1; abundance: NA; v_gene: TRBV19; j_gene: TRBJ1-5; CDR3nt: TGTGCCAGTAGTATAGGCCCGGACAGGGGGCTCCCTCATCGCAATCAGCCCCAGCATTTT; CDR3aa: CASSIGPDRGLPHRNQPQHF
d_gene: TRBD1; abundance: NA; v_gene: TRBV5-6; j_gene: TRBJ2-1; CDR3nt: TGTGCCAGCAGCCCCGGACAGGGGGAGCATAATGAGCAGTTCTTC; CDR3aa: CASSPGQGEHNEQFF
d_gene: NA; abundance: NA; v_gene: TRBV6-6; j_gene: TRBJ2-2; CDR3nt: TGTGCCAGCAGGGGGCCTAACACCGGGGAGCTGTTTTTT; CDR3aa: CASRGPNTGELFF
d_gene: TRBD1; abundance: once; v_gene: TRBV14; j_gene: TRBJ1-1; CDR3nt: TGTGCCAGCAGCCTGAAGGGGGGACAGCCCATGAACACTGAAGCTTTCTTT; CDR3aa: CASSLKGGQPMNTEAFF
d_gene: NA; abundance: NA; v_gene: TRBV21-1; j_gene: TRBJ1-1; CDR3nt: TGTGCCAGCAGCAAAGAGGGCAGGCGGAACACTGAAGCTTTCTTT; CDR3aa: CASSKEGRRNTEAFF
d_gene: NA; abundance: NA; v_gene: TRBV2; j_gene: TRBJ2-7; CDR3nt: TGTGCCAGCAGTAGAGGCCTGAACTACGAGCAGTACTTC; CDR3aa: CASSRGLNYEQYF
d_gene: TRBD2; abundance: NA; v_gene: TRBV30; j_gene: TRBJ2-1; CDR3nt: TGTGCCTGGGCGGCGGGACTAGCGGACAATGAGCAGTTCTTC; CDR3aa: CAWAAGLADNEQFF
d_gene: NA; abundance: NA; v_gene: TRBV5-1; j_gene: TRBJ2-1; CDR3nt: TGCGCCAGCAGCTTGGTGGCACAACGCAATGAGCAGTTCTTC; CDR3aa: CASSLVAQRNEQFF
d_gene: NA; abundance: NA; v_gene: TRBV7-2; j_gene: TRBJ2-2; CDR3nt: TGTGCCGGAAGCACACCCGGGGGCTCGGGCACCGGGGAGCTGTTTTTT; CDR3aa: CAGSTPGGSGTGELFF
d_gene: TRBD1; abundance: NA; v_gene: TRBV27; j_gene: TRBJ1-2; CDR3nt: TGTGCCAGCAGTTCCGGGACAGGGGGATATGGCTACACCTTC; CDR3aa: CASSSGTGGYGYTF
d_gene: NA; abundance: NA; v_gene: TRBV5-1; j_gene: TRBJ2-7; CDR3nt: TGCGCCAGCAGCTTGGCCCCAGGAGGGGATGACGAGCAGTACTTC; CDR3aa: CASSLAPGGDDEQYF